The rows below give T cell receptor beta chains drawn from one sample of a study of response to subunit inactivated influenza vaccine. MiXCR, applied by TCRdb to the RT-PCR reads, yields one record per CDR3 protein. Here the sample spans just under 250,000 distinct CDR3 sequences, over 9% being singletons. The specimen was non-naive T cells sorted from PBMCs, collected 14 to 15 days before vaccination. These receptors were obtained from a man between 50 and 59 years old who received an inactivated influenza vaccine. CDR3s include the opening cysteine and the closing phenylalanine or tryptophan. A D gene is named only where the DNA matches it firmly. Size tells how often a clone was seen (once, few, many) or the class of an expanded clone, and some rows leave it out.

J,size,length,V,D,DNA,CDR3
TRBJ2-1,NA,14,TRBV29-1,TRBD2,TGCAGCGTTGTTAACCCAATAGCGGGGGGGCCGCAGTTCTTC,CSVVNPIAGGPQFF
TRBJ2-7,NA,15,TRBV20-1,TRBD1,TGCAGTGCTAGAGTGGGGGCAGGGGGCTTCGACGAGCAGTACTTC,CSARVGAGGFDEQYF
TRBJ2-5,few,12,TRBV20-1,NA,TGCAGTGCTAGGTCGCTCCAAGAGACCCAGTACTTC,CSARSLQETQYF
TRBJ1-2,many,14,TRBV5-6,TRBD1,TGTGCCAGCAGCTTTAGGACAGGGAGCTATGGCTACACCTTC,CASSFRTGSYGYTF
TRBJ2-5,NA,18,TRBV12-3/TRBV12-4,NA,TGTGCCAGCCCCTTAACGAGCGGGACAGGAAATGGTAGCGAGACCCAGTACTTC,CASPLTSGTGNGSETQYF
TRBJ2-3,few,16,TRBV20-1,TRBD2,TGCAGTGCTAGAGCCCTAGCGGGGCCTCGCACAGATACGCAGTATTTT,CSARALAGPRTDTQYF
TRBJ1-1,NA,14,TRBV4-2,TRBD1,TGTGCCAGCAGCCGCGGGACAGGGTACACTGAAGCTTTCTTT,CASSRGTGYTEAFF
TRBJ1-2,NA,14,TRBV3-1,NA,TGTGCCAGCAGCCACCAGGGGACGAGGTATGGCTACACCTTC,CASSHQGTRYGYTF
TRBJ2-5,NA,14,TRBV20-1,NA,TGCAGTGCTCAAGCCCGGGACTCGCGAGAGACCCAGTACTTC,CSAQARDSRETQYF
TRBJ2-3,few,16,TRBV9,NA,TGTGCCAGCAGCGTAGATCTTGGGACCGGAACAGATACGCAGTATTTT,CASSVDLGTGTDTQYF
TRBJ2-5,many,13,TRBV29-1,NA,TGCAGCGTTGATTCCAAGACTAGGGAAACCCAGTACTTC,CSVDSKTRETQYF
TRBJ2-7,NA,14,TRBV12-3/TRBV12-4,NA,TGTGCCAGCAGTTTCAGATTCAAGGTCTACGAGCAGTACTTC,CASSFRFKVYEQYF
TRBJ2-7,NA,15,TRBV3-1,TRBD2,TGTGCCAGCAGCCTGGGACTAGCGGGAGACTACGAGCAGTACTTC,CASSLGLAGDYEQYF
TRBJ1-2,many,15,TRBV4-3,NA,TGCGCCAGCAGCCAAGATCCGGGGATTAACTATGGCTACACCTTC,CASSQDPGINYGYTF
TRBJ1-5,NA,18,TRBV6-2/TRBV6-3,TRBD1,TGTGCCAGCAGTTACTCGATAGGGGGCGTTTATAGCAATCAGCCCCAGCATTTT,CASSYSIGGVYSNQPQHF
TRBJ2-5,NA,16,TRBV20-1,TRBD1,TGCAGTGCTAGCCCCCTCGGACAGGGGCCACAAGAGACCCAGTACTTC,CSASPLGQGPQETQYF
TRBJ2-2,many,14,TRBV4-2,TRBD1,TGTGCCAGCAGCCAGGTCAGGGGGTCCGGGGAGCTGTTTTTT,CASSQVRGSGELFF
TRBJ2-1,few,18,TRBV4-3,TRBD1,TGCGCCAGCAGCCAAGATCCGCCGTGGACAGGTGGGGGCAATGAGCAGTTCTTC,CASSQDPPWTGGGNEQFF
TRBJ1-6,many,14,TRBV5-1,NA,TGCGCCAGCAGCTTTACCGGGAGAAATTCACCCCTCCACTTT,CASSFTGRNSPLHF
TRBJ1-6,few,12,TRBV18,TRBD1,TGTGCCAGCTCTCCAGGGGGTTCACCCCTCCACTTT,CASSPGGSPLHF
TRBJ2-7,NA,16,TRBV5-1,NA,TGCGCCAGCAGCTTGACCACACTCATCTGCTCCTATGAGCAGTACTTC,CASSLTTLICSYEQYF
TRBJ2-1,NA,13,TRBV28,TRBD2,TGTGCCAGCAGTTCCGGGACTATGTCTGAGCAGTTCTTC,CASSSGTMSEQFF
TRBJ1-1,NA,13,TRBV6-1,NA,TGTGCCAGCGGAGGGAGGGGGGACTCTGAAGCTTTCTTT,CASGGRGDSEAFF
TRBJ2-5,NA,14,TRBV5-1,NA,TGCGCCAGCAGCACGAACGGGATCCAAGAGACCCAGTACTTC,CASSTNGIQETQYF
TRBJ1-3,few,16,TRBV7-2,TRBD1,TGTGCCAGCAGCTTAGCGGGCAGGGGGTCTGGAAACACCATATATTTT,CASSLAGRGSGNTIYF
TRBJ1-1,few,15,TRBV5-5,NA,TGTGCCAGCAGCTTGGATCCGGGCATGAACACTGAAGCTTTCTTT,CASSLDPGMNTEAFF
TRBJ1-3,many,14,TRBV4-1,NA,TGCGCCAGCAGCCAAGCTGGGATTGGAAACACCATATATTTT,CASSQAGIGNTIYF
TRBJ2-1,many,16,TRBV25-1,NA,TGTGCCAGCAGTGAGTTTGGGGAACCAAACTACAATGAGCAGTTCTTC,CASSEFGEPNYNEQFF
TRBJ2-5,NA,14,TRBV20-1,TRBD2,TGCAGTGCTAGAGGGACTAGCGGGAAAGAGACCCAGTACTTC,CSARGTSGKETQYF
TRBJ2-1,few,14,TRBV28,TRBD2,TGTGCCAGCAGTTTGACTAGCAAGGGGCTTGAGCAGTTCTTC,CASSLTSKGLEQFF
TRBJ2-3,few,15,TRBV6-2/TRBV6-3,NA,TGTGCCAGCAGCCGCTGGGGGGTGAGCACAGATACGCAGTATTTT,CASSRWGVSTDTQYF
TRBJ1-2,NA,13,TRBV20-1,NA,TGCAGTGCTATCGATTCCCCTAGCTATGGCTACACCTTC,CSAIDSPSYGYTF
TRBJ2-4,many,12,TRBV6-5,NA,TGTGCCAGCAGTTCAGGGAGGTCCATTCAGTACTTC,CASSSGRSIQYF
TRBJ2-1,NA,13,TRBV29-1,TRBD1,TGCAGCGCTGAGGGACAGGGGTACAATGAGCAGTTCTTC,CSAEGQGYNEQFF
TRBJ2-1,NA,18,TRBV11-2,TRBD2,TGTGCCAGCAGCTTAGGGTTTGGGGGGGAGCACGCCTACAATGAGCAGTTCTTC,CASSLGFGGEHAYNEQFF
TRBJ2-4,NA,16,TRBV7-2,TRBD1,TGTGCCAGCAGCTTAGCACACAGGGGGTCCCAAAACATTCAGTACTTC,CASSLAHRGSQNIQYF
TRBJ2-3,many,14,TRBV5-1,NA,TGCGCCAGCAGGATTCAGACTAGCACAGATACGCAGTATTTT,CASRIQTSTDTQYF
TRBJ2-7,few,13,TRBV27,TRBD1,TGTGCCAGCAGTCCAAGGACAGGGGAGGGGCAGTACTTC,CASSPRTGEGQYF
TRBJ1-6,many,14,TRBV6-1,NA,TGTGCCAGCAGGATACCGGGCAATAATTCACCCCTCCACTTT,CASRIPGNNSPLHF
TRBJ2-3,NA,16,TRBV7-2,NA,TGTGCCAGCAGCCCAACCGGGACCAGCGGTCCAGATACGCAGTATTTT,CASSPTGTSGPDTQYF
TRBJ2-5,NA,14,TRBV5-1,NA,TGCGCCAGCAGCCCACAGGGCCGATCAGAGACCCAGTACTTC,CASSPQGRSETQYF
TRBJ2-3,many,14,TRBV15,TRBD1,TGTGCCACCAGTGCGCGGACAGGGGCAGATACGCAGTATTTT,CATSARTGADTQYF